This is a list of T cell receptor beta chains from one sample in a study of CD8 T cells in Susac syndrome. One entry per CDR3 protein results from TCRdb running MiXCR on the immunoSEQ multiplex PCR reads. This table has about 300,000 distinct CDR3 sequences, 65% to 90% appearing once. Source material: CD8+ T cells from PBMCs. The receptors originated from a human donor with multiple sclerosis. The CDR3 runs from the conserved cysteine through the conserved F or W. Each record gives: clone size, V gene, D gene, J gene, CDR3 protein, CDR3 DNA. A D gene is named only where the DNA matches it firmly. Not every row has a clone size; where given, it reads once, few, many or a size class.

>-|TRBV28|-|TRBJ1-5
CASSLSTGLNQPQHF
TGTGCCAGCAGTTTATCGACAGGACTTAATCAGCCCCAGCATTTT
>-|TRBV27|TRBD2|TRBJ2-2
CASRRDLRLAGGRNTGELFF
TGTGCCAGCAGGCGAGACTTACGACTAGCGGGAGGGAGGAACACCGGGGAGCTGTTTTTT
>-|TRBV6-5|-|TRBJ2-7
CASSYSVRAEQYF
TGTGCCAGCAGTTACTCGGTAAGGGCCGAGCAGTACTTC
>-|TRBV7-8|-|TRBJ2-1
CASSTRFLGYNEQFF
TGTGCCAGCTCTACCCGGTTCCTTGGTTACAATGAGCAGTTCTTC
>-|TRBV30|TRBD1|TRBJ1-5
CAWSGFTGVNQPQHF
TGTGCCTGGAGTGGTTTTACAGGGGTAAATCAGCCCCAGCATTTT
>-|TRBV28|-|TRBJ1-1
CASSSSPQGRSEAFF
TGTGCCAGCAGTTCCTCCCCGCAGGGTAGGTCTGAAGCTTTCTTT
>-|TRBV19|-|TRBJ1-5
CASSPIYGLNQPQHF
TGTGCCAGTAGCCCGATCTACGGACTCAATCAGCCCCAGCATTTT
>-|TRBV28|-|TRBJ1-2
CASSPFDTNYGYTF
TGTGCCAGCAGTCCCTTTGACACCAATTATGGCTACACCTTC
>-|TRBV6-2/TRBV6-3|-|TRBJ1-5
CASSYPWTPSNQPQHF
TGTGCCAGCAGTTACCCCTGGACCCCTAGCAATCAGCCCCAGCATTTT
>-|TRBV20-1|-|TRBJ1-4
CSARDFRTDEKLFF
TGCAGTGCTAGAGATTTCCGAACGGATGAAAAACTGTTTTTT
>once|TRBV30|-|TRBJ1-1
CAWREGVPTEAFF
TGTGCCTGGAGAGAGGGGGTACCCACTGAAGCTTTCTTT
>-|TRBV27|-|TRBJ2-7
CASSLQRVTEQYF
TGTGCCAGCAGTTTACAGCGGGTCACCGAGCAGTACTTC
>-|TRBV27|-|TRBJ2-1
CASSLVPAFSGGNEQFF
TGTGCCAGCAGTTTAGTCCCAGCGTTTTCCGGGGGCAATGAGCAGTTCTTC
>-|TRBV20-1|-|TRBJ1-1
CSARASGAVNTEAFF
TGCAGTGCTAGAGCTTCGGGAGCAGTGAACACTGAAGCTTTCTTT
>-|TRBV6-2/TRBV6-3|TRBD1|TRBJ2-1
CASSLGQDNEQFF
TGTGCCAGCAGTTTGGGACAGGACAATGAGCAGTTCTTC
>-|TRBV4-3|-|TRBJ1-1
CASSQDAGTEAFF
TGCGCCAGCAGCCAAGATGCCGGCACTGAAGCTTTCTTT
>-|TRBV2|-|TRBJ1-2
CARQDSLNYGYTF
TGTGCCAGACAGGACAGCTTGAACTATGGCTACACCTTC
>-|TRBV6-2/TRBV6-3|-|TRBJ2-7
CASSSGTSWSYEQYF
TGTGCCAGCAGCTCCGGGACATCCTGGTCCTACGAGCAGTACTTC
>-|TRBV9|-|TRBJ2-6
CASNLGRAGANVLTF
TGTGCCAGCAACCTAGGCAGGGCTGGGGCCAACGTCCTGACTTTC
>-|TRBV15|TRBD1|TRBJ1-4
CATSRFRDRAEKLFF
TGTGCCACCAGCAGATTCCGGGACAGGGCGGAAAAACTGTTTTTT
>few|TRBV5-1|TRBD2|TRBJ2-1
CASTSAGGYNEQFF
TGCGCCAGCACCTCAGCGGGAGGGTACAATGAGCAGTTCTTC
>-|TRBV12-1|-|TRBJ1-2
CASSFLDGQAYSRNYGYTF
TGTGCCAGCAGCTTTCTCGACGGACAGGCTTACTCTCGTAACTATGGCTACACCTTC
>-|TRBV28|-|TRBJ2-7
CASSRRRDPSYEQYF
TGTGCCAGCAGTCGGCGGAGGGACCCCTCCTACGAGCAGTACTTC
>-|TRBV4-1|TRBD2|TRBJ2-3
CASSQDPLAGPGDTQYF
TGCGCCAGCAGCCAAGATCCACTAGCGGGGCCTGGCGATACGCAGTATTTT
>-|TRBV12-3/TRBV12-4|-|TRBJ1-5
CASSLKSNQPQHF
TGTGCCAGCAGTTTGAAAAGCAATCAGCCCCAGCATTTT
>few|TRBV12-3/TRBV12-4|-|TRBJ2-7
CASSASLYEQYF
TGTGCCAGCAGTGCGTCATTGTACGAGCAGTACTTC
>-|TRBV4-3|-|TRBJ1-2
CASSQGLDSNYGYTF
TGCGCCAGCAGCCAAGGTCTGGACAGTAACTATGGCTACACCTTC
>few|TRBV7-6|-|TRBJ1-3
CASSLVTSGNTIYF
TGTGCCAGCAGCTTGGTAACCTCTGGAAACACCATATATTTT
>-|TRBV2|-|TRBJ2-3
CASSGPGQSPSTDTQYF
TGTGCCAGCAGTGGCCCCGGACAGTCCCCTAGCACAGATACGCAGTATTTT
>-|TRBV2|TRBD2|TRBJ2-1
CASSENGGDVINEQFF
TGTGCCAGCAGTGAAAATGGGGGGGATGTTATCAATGAGCAGTTCTTC
>-|TRBV20-1|TRBD2|TRBJ2-1
CSASPGLAGYNEQFF
TGCAGTGCTAGTCCGGGACTAGCGGGATACAATGAGCAGTTCTTC
>-|TRBV6-1|TRBD1|TRBJ1-4
CASSEALLVRIRGPREKLFF
TGTGCCAGCAGTGAAGCGCTTCTGGTCAGAATCAGGGGGCCTAGGGAAAAACTGTTTTTT
>-|TRBV12-3/TRBV12-4|-|TRBJ1-4
CASSFSPGGGDEKLFF
TGTGCCAGCAGTTTTTCACCCGGGGGTGGGGATGAAAAACTGTTTTTT
>-|TRBV15|-|TRBJ1-2
CATRGLGEDGYTF
TGTGCCACCAGAGGGCTTGGGGAAGATGGCTACACCTTC
>few|TRBV5-6|-|TRBJ1-1
CASSLAAGAMNTEAFF
TGTGCCAGCAGCTTGGCGGCGGGGGCCATGAACACTGAAGCTTTCTTT
>once|TRBV19|TRBD1|TRBJ1-5
CASSMAGGFSNQPQHF
TGTGCCAGTAGTATGGCAGGGGGATTTAGCAATCAGCCCCAGCATTTT
>-|TRBV19|TRBD1|TRBJ1-1
CASSISRGDTEAFF
TGTGCCAGTAGTATCTCCAGGGGGGATACTGAAGCTTTCTTT
>-|TRBV7-9|TRBD2|TRBJ2-5
CASSSGLAEGETQYF
TGTGCCAGCAGCTCGGGACTAGCGGAGGGAGAGACCCAGTACTTC
>-|TRBV5-6|TRBD1|TRBJ1-2
CASSWGDSFLYGYTF
TGTGCCAGCAGCTGGGGGGACAGCTTTCTCTATGGCTACACCTTC
>few|TRBV6-6|-|TRBJ2-3
CASSLLTDTDTQYF
TGTGCCAGCAGTTTATTGACTGACACAGATACGCAGTATTTT
>-|TRBV19|-|TRBJ2-2
CASVPEEGNAGELFF
TGTGCCAGTGTCCCGGAGGAGGGTAACGCCGGGGAGCTGTTTTTT
>-|TRBV9|TRBD1|TRBJ2-1
CASSGKPGGRSYNEQFF
TGTGCCAGCAGCGGGAAACCAGGGGGTAGGTCCTACAATGAGCAGTTCTTC
>-|TRBV5-6|-|TRBJ2-3
CASSWSGDGTDTQYF
TGTGCCAGCAGCTGGTCAGGGGACGGCACAGATACGCAGTATTTT
>-|TRBV27|TRBD1|TRBJ1-2
CASSLAGGWGGYTF
TGTGCCAGCAGTTTGGCAGGGGGATGGGGAGGCTACACCTTC
>-|TRBV4-3|-|TRBJ2-1
CASSDSGVPYNEQFF
TGCGCCAGCAGCGACTCAGGGGTCCCCTACAATGAGCAGTTCTTC
>-|TRBV7-9|-|TRBJ2-1
CASSSDRLNEQFF
TGTGCCAGCAGCTCCGACAGACTCAATGAGCAGTTCTTC
>once|TRBV4-3|TRBD1|TRBJ1-4
CASSQVWDRRNEKLFF
TGCGCCAGCAGCCAAGTCTGGGACAGGAGAAATGAAAAACTGTTTTTT
>-|TRBV9|-|TRBJ2-7
CASSVGLTYEQYF
TGTGCCAGCAGCGTAGGTCTTACCTACGAGCAGTACTTC
>-|TRBV4-1|TRBD1|TRBJ1-2
CASSQDISGGYGYTF
TGCGCCAGCAGCCAAGATATTTCAGGGGGTTATGGCTACACCTTC
>-|TRBV5-4|TRBD1|TRBJ1-1
CASSRGGGDTEAFF
TGTGCCAGCAGCCGGGGAGGGGGCGACACTGAAGCTTTCTTT
>-|TRBV10-2|-|TRBJ1-1
CASSVGRGLATEAFF
TGCGCCAGCAGTGTCGGCAGGGGTCTCGCCACTGAAGCTTTCTTT
>-|TRBV20-1|-|TRBJ2-3
CSSSGRDVNPDTQYF
TGCAGTTCGAGTGGGCGGGATGTGAACCCAGATACGCAGTATTTT
>-|TRBV3-1|TRBD2|TRBJ2-1
CASSYTSGSKQQFF
TGTGCCAGCAGCTATACTAGCGGGAGTAAGCAGCAGTTCTTC
>-|TRBV19|-|TRBJ2-3
CASSILRQYTQYF
TGTGCCAGTAGTATTCTTCGGCAATATACGCAGTATTTT
>-|TRBV19|-|TRBJ2-1
CATSYPGAGYNEQFF
TGTGCCACCTCCTACCCAGGGGCCGGGTACAATGAGCAGTTCTTC
>-|TRBV4-1|-|TRBJ2-1
CASSQAALQDEQFF
TGCGCCAGCAGCCAAGCAGCGCTGCAGGATGAGCAGTTCTTC
>-|TRBV28|-|TRBJ2-3
CASNWLSSTDTQYF
TGTGCCAGCAATTGGCTTTCCTCCACAGATACGCAGTATTTT